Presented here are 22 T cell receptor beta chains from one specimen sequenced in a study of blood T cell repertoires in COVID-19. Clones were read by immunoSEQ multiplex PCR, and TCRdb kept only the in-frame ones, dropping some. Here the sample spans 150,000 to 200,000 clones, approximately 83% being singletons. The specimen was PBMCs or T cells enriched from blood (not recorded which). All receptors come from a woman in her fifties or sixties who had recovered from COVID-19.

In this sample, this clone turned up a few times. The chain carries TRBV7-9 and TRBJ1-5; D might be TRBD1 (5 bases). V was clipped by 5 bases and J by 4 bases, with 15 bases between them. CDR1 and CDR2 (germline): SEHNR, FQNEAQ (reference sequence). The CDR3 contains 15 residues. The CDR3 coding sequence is TGTGCCAGCAGCCAAGGGACTCTGGGAAATCAGCCCCAGCATTTT. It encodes CASSQGTLGNQPQHF.

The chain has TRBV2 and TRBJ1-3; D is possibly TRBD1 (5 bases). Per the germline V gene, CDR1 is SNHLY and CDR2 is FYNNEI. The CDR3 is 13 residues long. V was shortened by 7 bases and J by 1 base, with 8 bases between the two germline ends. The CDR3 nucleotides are TGTGCCAGCATCCGGGGGTCTGGAAACACCATATATTTT. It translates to CASIRGSGNTIYF.

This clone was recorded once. CDR3 DNA: TGTGCCAGCAGCCCCGGTCTCGGGGGGGCGACGAACTATGGCTACACCTTC. Translation: CASSPGLGGATNYGYTF. V and J are TRBV5-6 and TRBJ1-2, with TRBD1 as a possible D gene (6 bases). This CDR3 is 17 amino acids long. Trimming cost V 4 bases and J 2 bases, with 21 bases left between them. CDR1 is SGHDT, CDR2 YYEEEE, per germline.

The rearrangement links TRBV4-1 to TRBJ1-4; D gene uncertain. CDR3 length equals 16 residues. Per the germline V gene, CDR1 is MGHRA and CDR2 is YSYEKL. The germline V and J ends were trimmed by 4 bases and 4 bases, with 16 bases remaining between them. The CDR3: CASSPQSAGLNEKLFF. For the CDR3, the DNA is TGCGCCAGCAGCCCTCAAAGCGCGGGCCTTAATGAAAAACTGTTTTTT.

The CDR3 here is CASSSTGFYHYEQYF. DNA for the CDR3: TGTGCCAGCAGCTCCACAGGCTTCTACCACTACGAGCAGTACTTC. V usage is TRBV7-8 and J usage is TRBJ2-7; maybe TRBD1 (5 bases). This CDR3 comprises 15 residues. Trimming removed 4 bases from V and 3 bases from J, with 16 bases in between. The germline CDR1 and CDR2 sequences are SGHVS and FQNEAQ.

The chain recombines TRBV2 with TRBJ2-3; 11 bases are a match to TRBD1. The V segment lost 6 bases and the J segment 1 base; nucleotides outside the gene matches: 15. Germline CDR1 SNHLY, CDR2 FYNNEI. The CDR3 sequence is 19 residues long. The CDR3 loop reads CASRGFLGTGGMGTDTQYF. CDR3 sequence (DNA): TGTGCCAGCAGAGGATTCCTCGGGACAGGGGGTATGGGCACAGATACGCAGTATTTT.

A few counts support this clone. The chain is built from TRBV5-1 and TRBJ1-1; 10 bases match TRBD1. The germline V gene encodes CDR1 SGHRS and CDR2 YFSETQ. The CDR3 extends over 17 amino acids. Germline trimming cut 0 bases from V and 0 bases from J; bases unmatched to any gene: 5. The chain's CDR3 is CASSLEGQGRMNTEAFF. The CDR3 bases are TGCGCCAGCAGCTTGGAGGGACAGGGGCGAATGAACACTGAAGCTTTCTTT.

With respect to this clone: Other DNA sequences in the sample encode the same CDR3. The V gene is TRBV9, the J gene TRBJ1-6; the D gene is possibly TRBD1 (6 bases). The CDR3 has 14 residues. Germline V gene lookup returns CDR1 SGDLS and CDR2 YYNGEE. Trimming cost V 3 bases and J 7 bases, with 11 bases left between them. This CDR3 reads CASSAQGSNSPLHF. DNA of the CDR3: TGTGCCAGCAGCGCACAGGGTTCCAATTCACCCCTCCACTTT.

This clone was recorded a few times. Here the CDR3 DNA reads TGTGCCTGGAGTCGGACAGGGGGAGGAACTGAAGCTTTCTTT. It is translated as CAWSRTGGGTEAFF. The gene calls are TRBV30 and TRBJ1-1, with TRBD1 matching 10 bases. The CDR3 totals 14 residues. Losses at the gene ends were 2 bases for V and 5 bases for J; bases not matched to a gene: 5. Germline CDR1 GTSNPN, CDR2 SVGIG (reference sequence). The full variable domain, in which reference TRBV30 and TRBJ1-1 provide the parts outside the CDR3, is SQTIHQWPATLVQPVGSPLSLECTVEGTSNPNLYWYRQAAGRGLQLLFYSVGIGQISSEVPQNLSASRPQDRQFILSSKKLLLSDSGFYLCAWSRTGGGTEAFFGQGTRLTVV.

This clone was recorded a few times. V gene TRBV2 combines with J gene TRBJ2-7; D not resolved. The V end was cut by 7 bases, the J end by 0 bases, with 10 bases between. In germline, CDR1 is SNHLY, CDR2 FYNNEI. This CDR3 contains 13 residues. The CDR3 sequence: CASNPASSYEQYF. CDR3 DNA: TGTGCCAGCAATCCAGCTAGCTCCTACGAGCAGTACTTC. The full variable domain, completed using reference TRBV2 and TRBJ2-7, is EPEVTQTPSHQVTQMGQEVILRCVPISNHLYFYWYRQILGQKVEFLVSFYNNEISEKSEIFDDQFSVERPDGSNFTLKIRSTKLEDSAMYFCASNPASSYEQYFGPGTRLTVT.

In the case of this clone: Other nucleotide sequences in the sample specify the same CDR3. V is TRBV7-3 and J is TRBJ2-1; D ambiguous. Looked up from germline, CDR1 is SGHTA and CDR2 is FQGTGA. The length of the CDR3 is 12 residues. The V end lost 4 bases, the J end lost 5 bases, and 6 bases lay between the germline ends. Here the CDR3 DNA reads TGTGCCAGCAGCTCCGGAGACAATGAGCAGTTCTTC. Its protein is CASSSGDNEQFF.

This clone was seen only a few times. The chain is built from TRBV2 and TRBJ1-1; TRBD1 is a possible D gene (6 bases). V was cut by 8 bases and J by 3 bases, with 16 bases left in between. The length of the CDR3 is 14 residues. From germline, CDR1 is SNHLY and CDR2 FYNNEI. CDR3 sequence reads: CASRGQGHDTEAFF. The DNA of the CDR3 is TGTGCCAGCCGCGGTCAGGGGCACGACACTGAAGCTTTCTTT.

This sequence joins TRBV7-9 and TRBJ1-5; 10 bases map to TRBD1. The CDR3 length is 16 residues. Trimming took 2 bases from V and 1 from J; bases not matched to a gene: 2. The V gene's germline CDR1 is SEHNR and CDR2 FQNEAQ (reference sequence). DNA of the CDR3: TGTGCCAGCAGCTTATGGGACAGGGGAAGCAATCAGCCCCAGCATTTT. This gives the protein CASSLWDRGSNQPQHF. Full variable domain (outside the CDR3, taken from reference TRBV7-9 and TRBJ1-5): DTGVSQNPRHKITKRGQNVTFRCDPISEHNRLYWYRQTLGQGPEFLTYFQNEAQLEKSRLLSDRFSAERPKGSFSTLEIQRTEQGDSAMYLCASSLWDRGSNQPQHFGDGTRLSIL.

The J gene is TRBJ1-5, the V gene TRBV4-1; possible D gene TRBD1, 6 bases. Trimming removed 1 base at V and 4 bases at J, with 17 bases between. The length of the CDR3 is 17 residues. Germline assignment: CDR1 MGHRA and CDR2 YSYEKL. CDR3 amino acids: CASSQGWGPRGNQPQHF. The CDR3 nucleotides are TGCGCCAGCAGCCAAGGTTGGGGGCCTCGAGGGAATCAGCCCCAGCATTTT.

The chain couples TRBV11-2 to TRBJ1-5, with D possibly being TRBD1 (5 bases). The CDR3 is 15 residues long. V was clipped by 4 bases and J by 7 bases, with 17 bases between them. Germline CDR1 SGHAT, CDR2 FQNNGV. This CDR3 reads CASSSDTGGFQPQHF. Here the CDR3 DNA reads TGTGCCAGCAGCTCCGATACCGGGGGGTTCCAGCCCCAGCATTTT.

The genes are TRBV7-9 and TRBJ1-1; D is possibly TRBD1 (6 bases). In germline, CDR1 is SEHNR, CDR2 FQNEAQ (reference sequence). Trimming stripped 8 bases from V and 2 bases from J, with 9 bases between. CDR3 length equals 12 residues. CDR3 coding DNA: TGTGCCAGCCGGGACACCAACACTGAAGCTTTCTTT. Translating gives CASRDTNTEAFF.

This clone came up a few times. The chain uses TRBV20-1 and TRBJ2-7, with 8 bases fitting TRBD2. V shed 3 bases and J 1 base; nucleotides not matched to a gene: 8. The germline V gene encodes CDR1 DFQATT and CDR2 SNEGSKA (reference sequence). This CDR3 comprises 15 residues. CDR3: CSASRSSGSSYEQYF. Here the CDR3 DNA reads TGCAGTGCTAGTAGGTCTAGCGGGTCATCCTACGAGCAGTACTTC.

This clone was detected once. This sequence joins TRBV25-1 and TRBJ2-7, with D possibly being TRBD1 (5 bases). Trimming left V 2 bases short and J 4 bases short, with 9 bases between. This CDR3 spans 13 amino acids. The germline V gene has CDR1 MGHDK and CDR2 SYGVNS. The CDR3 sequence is CASSEKAGYEQYF. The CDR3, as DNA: TGTGCCAGCAGTGAAAAGGCAGGGTACGAGCAGTACTTC.

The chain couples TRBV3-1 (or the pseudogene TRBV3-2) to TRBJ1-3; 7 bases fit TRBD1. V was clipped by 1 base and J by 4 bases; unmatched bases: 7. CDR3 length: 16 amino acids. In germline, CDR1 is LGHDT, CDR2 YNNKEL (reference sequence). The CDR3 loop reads CASSQATGTGGNTIYF. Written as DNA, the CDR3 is TGTGCCAGCAGCCAAGCGACAGGGACGGGCGGAAACACCATATATTTT.

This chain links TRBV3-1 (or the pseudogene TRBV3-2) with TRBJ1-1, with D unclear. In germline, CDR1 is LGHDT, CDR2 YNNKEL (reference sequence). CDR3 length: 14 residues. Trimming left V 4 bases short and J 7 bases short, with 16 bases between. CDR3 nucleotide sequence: TGTGCCAGCAGCCCCGGCGAGGCATCGCTTGAAGCTTTCTTT. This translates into CASSPGEASLEAFF.

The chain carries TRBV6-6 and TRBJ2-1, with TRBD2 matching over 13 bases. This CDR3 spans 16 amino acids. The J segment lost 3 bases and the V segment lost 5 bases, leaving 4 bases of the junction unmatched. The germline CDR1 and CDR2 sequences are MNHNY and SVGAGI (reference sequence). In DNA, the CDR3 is TGTGCCAGCAGTAAGTGGACTAGCGGGAGCTACAATGAGCAGTTCTTC. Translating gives CASSKWTSGSYNEQFF.

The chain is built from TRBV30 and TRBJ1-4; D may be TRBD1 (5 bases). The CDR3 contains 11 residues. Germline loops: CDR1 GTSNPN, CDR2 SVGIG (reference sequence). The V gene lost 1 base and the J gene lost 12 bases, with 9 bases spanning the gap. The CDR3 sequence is CAWSGGAELFF. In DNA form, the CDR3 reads TGTGCCTGGAGTGGGGGCGCGGAACTGTTTTTT.